Below, 29 T cell receptor beta chains from the same sample are listed, as sequenced in a study of T cell responses to AZD1222 COVID-19 vaccine. Profiled with immunoSEQ multiplex PCR; TCRdb holds only in-frame clones, not every one. The sample records around 140,000 clones, approximately 85% being singletons. The material was peripheral blood, obtained 28 days after the second dose of the MenACWY control vaccine. Receptors originate from an adult who received the MenACWY meningococcal vaccine as a control.

The chain uses TRBV29-1 and TRBJ2-7, with 9 positions matching TRBD1. Germline CDR1 reads SQVTM; CDR2 reads ANQGSEA. This CDR3 is built from 13 residues. J was trimmed by 2 bases and V by 1 base; bases with no gene match: 0. The CDR3 DNA reads as TGCAGCGTTGAAGGGACAGGGGCCTACGAGCAGTACTTC. Translating it yields CSVEGTGAYEQYF.

The chain joins TRBV27 to TRBJ2-7, with 9 bases that match TRBD1. J was trimmed by 10 bases and V by 6 bases; bases with no gene match: 7. This CDR3 has 12 amino acids. CDR1 and CDR2 from the germline V gene are MNHEY and SMNVEV (reference sequence). The CDR3 sequence is CASRRQGGNQYV. In DNA form, the CDR3 reads TGTGCCAGCAGAAGACAGGGGGGGAATCAGTACGTC.

CDR3 sequence: CASSIRTGGDEQYF. DNA of the CDR3: TGTGCCAGCAGCATTAGGACAGGGGGTGACGAGCAGTACTTC. The J gene is TRBJ2-7, the V gene TRBV7-2, with TRBD1 identical over 10 bases. The CDR3 loop spans 14 amino acids. CDR1 is SGHTA and CDR2 is FQGNSA in the germline V gene. The V gene end was trimmed by 5 bases and the J gene end by 5 bases; junction bases not matched to a gene: 6.

Only one count was recorded for this clone. This chain joins TRBV2 and TRBJ1-1; no clear D. This CDR3 comprises 16 residues. Trimming took off 3 bases at V and 1 base at J, with 15 bases between the two ends. Per germline, CDR1 SNHLY and CDR2 FYNNEI. The CDR3 nucleotides are TGTGCCAGCAGTGACCTTGGGGTCGGGTCGAACACTGAAGCTTTCTTT. Encoded protein: CASSDLGVGSNTEAFF.

The chain joins TRBV2 to TRBJ1-6; perhaps TRBD1 as D (5 bases). This CDR3 has 16 residues. Germline V CDR1 and CDR2: SNHLY, FYNNEI. The ends were cut back, 8 bases at V and 0 bases at J, with 14 bases in the middle. CDR3 nucleotide sequence: TGTGCCAGCCGGGCGGGGACTAGCTCCTATAATTCACCCCTCCACTTT. Its translation is CASRAGTSSYNSPLHF.

The rearrangement links TRBV5-1 to TRBJ2-1, with TRBD2 matching 12 bases. J was trimmed by 13 bases and V by 0 bases; bases with no gene match: 8. CDR3 length: 15 residues. Germline V gene data show CDR1 as SGHRS and CDR2 as YFSETQ. CDR3 protein: CASSLGLLAGGHQFF. The CDR3 DNA sequence: TGCGCCAGCAGCTTGGGCCTCCTAGCGGGGGGGCATCAGTTCTTC.

A few counts support this clone. This chain connects TRBV9 to TRBJ1-5, with D uncertain. The CDR3 is made up of 15 amino acids. V lost 2 bases, J lost 3 bases, and 12 bases lay in between. Germline V gene lookup returns CDR1 SGDLS and CDR2 YYNGEE. The CDR3 nucleotides are TGTGCCAGCAGCGTTACGGACGGCGTCAATCAGCCCCAGCATTTT. This translates into CASSVTDGVNQPQHF.

The chain uses TRBV6-5 and TRBJ2-1; 9 positions match TRBD2. The CDR3 sequence is 16 residues long. CDR1 MNHEY and CDR2 SVGAGI come from the germline V gene. Trimming cost V 0 bases and J 0 bases; bases outside gene matches: 0. CDR3 in DNA: TGTGCCAGCAGTTACTCGCGGGGGGGCTCCTACAATGAGCAGTTCTTC. Translating gives CASSYSRGGSYNEQFF.

V is TRBV4-1 and J is TRBJ1-2; D is unresolved. This CDR3 is built from 11 residues. The ends were cut back, 5 bases at V and 6 bases at J, with 7 bases in the middle. Germline V gene data show CDR1 as MGHRA and CDR2 as YSYEKL. CDR3 loop: CASSAQDGYTF. In DNA, the CDR3 is TGCGCCAGCAGCGCCCAGGATGGCTACACCTTC.

V is TRBV6-2 or TRBV6-3 and J is TRBJ1-6; D ambiguous. Trimming left V 0 bases short and J 2 bases short, with 14 bases between. The CDR3 consists of 18 residues. Per germline, CDR1 MNHEY and CDR2 SVGEGT. CDR3 sequence: CASSYSNSRVTYNSPLHF. The CDR3 nucleotides read TGTGCCAGCAGTTACTCGAACTCGAGGGTCACCTATAATTCACCCCTCCACTTT.

The chain carries TRBV3-1 (or the pseudogene TRBV3-2) and TRBJ2-1; TRBD1 matches at 7 bases. Trimming removed 3 bases from V and 2 bases from J; junction bases left unmatched: 7. Germline assignment: CDR1 LGHDT and CDR2 YNNKEL (reference sequence). The CDR3 has 16 amino acids. This CDR3 is CASSHTGTAAYNEQFF. The CDR3 bases are TGTGCCAGCAGCCACACCGGGACAGCGGCCTACAATGAGCAGTTCTTC.

This chain uses TRBV5-1 with TRBJ2-7; maybe TRBD2 (6 bases). V lost 0 bases and J 4 bases, leaving 8 bases between the germline ends. The CDR3 extends over 13 amino acids. Germline values: CDR1 SGHRS, CDR2 YFSETQ. The CDR3 DNA reads TGCGCCAGCAGCTTGGCAGGGACTTACGAGCAGTACGTC. Translation: CASSLAGTYEQYV.

The rearrangement links TRBV30 to TRBJ1-2; 12 bases match TRBD1. V shed 4 bases, J shed 5 bases, and the junction held 5 bases outside the gene matches. The CDR3 has 14 amino acids. Looked up from germline, CDR1 is GTSNPN and CDR2 is SVGIG (reference sequence). This chain's CDR3 is CAWTGTGGLYGYTF. DNA of the CDR3: TGTGCCTGGACCGGGACAGGGGGCTTGTATGGCTACACCTTC.

CDR3 in DNA: TGTGCTCTAGGGAGGTACTCCAATGAGCAGTTCTTC. As protein: CALGRYSNEQFF. The V call is TRBV12-3 or TRBV12-4, the J call TRBJ2-1; D possibly corresponds to TRBD2 (6 bases). The CDR3 has 12 amino acids.

The rearrangement links TRBV19 to TRBJ1-5, with a possible D match to TRBD1 (6 bases). Germline CDR1 LNHDA, CDR2 SQIVND (reference sequence). CDR3 length: 13 residues. V lost 5 bases and J 10 bases, leaving 15 bases between the germline ends. CDR3 sequence (DNA): TGTGCCAGTAGTCGACAGGCTCTCTTTCCCCAGCATTTT. Protein sequence: CASSRQALFPQHF.

The V and J genes are TRBV7-2 and TRBJ1-2; D may be TRBD1 (5 bases). The CDR3 loop spans 15 amino acids. CDR1 is SGHTA, CDR2 FQGNSA, per germline. Between the trimmed V and J ends, which lost 6 bases and 6 bases, there was a span of 20 bases. The CDR3 sequence is CASSLEGRQEHGYTF. Written as DNA, the CDR3 is TGTGCCAGCAGTCTAGAGGGGAGACAAGAACATGGCTACACCTTC.

The CDR3 here is CASSPQGRYEQYF. The CDR3 DNA reads TGTGCCAGTAGTCCCCAAGGACGCTACGAGCAGTACTTC. The rearrangement uses TRBV19 and TRBJ2-7; D ambiguous. V was shortened by 5 bases and J by 3 bases, with 11 bases between the two germline ends. The germline V gene encodes CDR1 LNHDA and CDR2 SQIVND (reference sequence). The CDR3 runs to 13 residues.

This clone was seen a few times. The chain combines TRBV5-5 with TRBJ1-2, with 7 nucleotides matching TRBD1. From germline, CDR1 is SGHKS and CDR2 YYEKEE (reference sequence). The junction had 8 bases not matched to a gene; V was cut back by 3 bases and J by 0 bases. CDR3 length equals 16 residues. CDR3 in DNA: TGTGCCAGCAGCTCGACCCCAGGGGGACCTAACTATGGCTACACCTTC. This sequence encodes CASSSTPGGPNYGYTF. Combining the CDR3 with reference TRBV5-5 and TRBJ1-2 gives the whole variable domain DAGVTQSPTHLIKTRGQQVTLRCSPISGHKSVSWYQQVLGQGPQFIFQYYEKEERGRGNFPDRFSARQFPNYSSELNVNALLLGDSALYLCASSSTPGGPNYGYTFGSGTRLTVV.

V and J are TRBV14 and TRBJ2-1, with 8 bases that match TRBD1. V shed 4 bases and J 2 bases; nucleotides not matched to a gene: 22. CDR1 is SGHDN and CDR2 is FVKESK in the germline V gene. The CDR3 length is 21 residues. The CDR3 reads CASSPMTSGTGPRSTYNEQFF. The CDR3 DNA is TGTGCCAGCAGCCCAATGACCTCCGGGACAGGTCCAAGGAGCACCTACAATGAGCAGTTCTTC.

The J gene is TRBJ1-1, the V gene TRBV5-1; D ambiguous. Trimming cost V 0 bases and J 2 bases, with 5 bases left between them. Germline CDR1 reads SGHRS; CDR2 reads YFSETQ. CDR3 length equals 13 residues. The CDR3 nucleotides are TGCGCCAGCAGCTTGGGGTTAAACACTGAAGCTTTCTTT. It translates to CASSLGLNTEAFF.

This clone was picked up a small number of times. The chain recombines TRBV11-2 with TRBJ1-6, with D possibly being TRBD1 (5 bases). With 3 bases removed from V and 9 bases from J, the gap between germline ends came to 18 bases. CDR1 SGHAT and CDR2 FQNNGV come from the germline V gene. The CDR3 is 16 amino acids. CDR3 protein: CASSFIRTRGTSPLHF. In DNA form, the CDR3 reads TGTGCCAGCAGCTTCATCCGGACTCGGGGGACTTCACCCCTCCACTTT.

The chain employs TRBV27 and TRBJ2-1, with D perhaps given as TRBD1 or TRBD2 (6 bases each). The CDR3 is made up of 16 amino acids. V lost 5 bases to trimming and J lost 3 bases, with 17 bases between them. Germline values: CDR1 MNHEY, CDR2 SMNVEV (reference sequence). In DNA form, the CDR3 reads TGTGCCAGCAGTCCCCCTTTCGGGGGCGGCTACAATGAGCAGTTCTTC. Protein product: CASSPPFGGGYNEQFF.

The gene calls are TRBV6-5 and TRBJ1-1; a possible D gene is TRBD1 (6 bases). From germline, CDR1 is MNHEY and CDR2 SVGAGI. Deletions cut 5 bases from V and 0 bases from J, with 13 bases between. There are 15 residues in the CDR3. As DNA, the CDR3 is TGTGCCAGCAGTCTAACCAGGGGCATGAACACTGAAGCTTTCTTT. It yields the protein CASSLTRGMNTEAFF.

The rearrangement links TRBV5-4 to TRBJ2-2; D perhaps matches TRBD1 (5 bases). The CDR3 extends over 15 amino acids. The germline V gene encodes CDR1 SGHNT and CDR2 YYREEE (reference sequence). V lost 0 bases and J lost 1, with 7 bases in between. The CDR3 spells CASSLARVNTGELFF. As DNA, the CDR3 is TGTGCCAGCAGCTTGGCCAGGGTGAACACCGGGGAGCTGTTTTTT.

This chain joins TRBV2 and TRBJ1-2, with D possibly TRBD1 on 5 matching bases. The germline V gene has CDR1 SNHLY and CDR2 FYNNEI. This CDR3 comprises 15 residues. With 6 bases removed from V and 7 bases from J, the gap between germline ends came to 21 bases. CDR3 DNA: TGTGCCAGCAGGGGGGGGGTACAGTTCATCAGTGGCTACACCTTC. Its protein product is CASRGGVQFISGYTF.

The chain joins TRBV19 to TRBJ1-2, with TRBD1 matching 9 bases. V shed 4 bases and J 4 bases; nucleotides not matched to a gene: 7. The CDR3 is 15 residues long. Germline CDR1 reads LNHDA; CDR2 reads SQIVND (reference sequence). DNA for the CDR3: TGTGCCAGTAGTACCAGGACAGGGGATGGCTATGGCTACACCTTC. This encodes CASSTRTGDGYGYTF.

V usage is TRBV4-1 and J usage is TRBJ1-4, with TRBD1 matching 9 bases. This CDR3 comprises 17 residues. The germline gives CDR1 MGHRA, CDR2 YSYEKL. V shed 4 bases and J 6 bases; nucleotides not matched to a gene: 12. The DNA of the CDR3 is TGCGCCAGCAGCCCGGGACAGGGAGGGAGGGCCTATGAAAAACTGTTTTTT. It specifies CASSPGQGGRAYEKLFF.

The rearrangement joins TRBV5-4 to TRBJ1-2; D is perhaps TRBD1 (6 bases). Deletions cut 0 bases from V and 6 bases from J, with 9 bases between. Germline CDR1 SGHNT, CDR2 YYREEE (reference sequence). The CDR3 length is 13 residues. CDR3 DNA: TGTGCCAGCAGCTTGGGAACAGGGAATGGCTACACCTTC. The encoded protein is CASSLGTGNGYTF.

V usage is TRBV4-3 and J usage is TRBJ1-2; a possible D gene is TRBD1 (6 bases). CDR3 length: 16 residues. CDR1 LGHNA and CDR2 YSLEER come from the germline V gene. Trimming took off 4 bases at V and 4 bases at J, with 19 bases between the two ends. Here the CDR3 DNA reads TGCGCCAGCAGCCCAGGAGGGATGGGGGGCGCCTATGGCTACACCTTC. It codes for CASSPGGMGGAYGYTF.